These 2 T cell receptor beta chains came from one sample sequenced in a study of regulatory and conventional T cells in RAG deficiency. The sorted conventional CD4+ T cells were CD25-low and CD127-high, with genomic DNA sequenced. Assay used: immunoSEQ multiplex PCR; TCRdb lists only in-frame clones, some missing. The data hold around 12,000 clones, with roughly 93% observed a single time. The sample also formed part of further work on regulatory T cells. That report adds: The PCR used 52 TRBV and 13 TRBJ primers.

The material sequenced was CD4+ effector T cells sorted from blood. These receptors came from a human donor in good health.

The chain carries TRBV27 and TRBJ2-2; perhaps TRBD2 as D (6 bases). Trimming left V 4 bases short and J 2 bases short, with 14 bases between. The length of the CDR3 is 16 residues. Germline CDR1 and CDR2: MNHEY and SMNVEV (reference sequence). The CDR3 loop reads CASSSRGMVNTGELFF. The CDR3 DNA reads as TGTGCCAGCAGTTCCCGGGGGATGGTAAACACCGGGGAGCTGTTTTTT.

The V call is TRBV25-1, the J call TRBJ2-1; 10 bases match TRBD1. CDR1 MGHDK and CDR2 SYGVNS come from the germline V gene. V dropped 3 bases and J dropped 9; count of bases not matched to a gene: 8. There are 15 residues in the CDR3. CDR3 bases: TGTGCCAGCAGTGACTTAATGGGACAGGGGAGTGAGCAGTTCTTC. Its protein is CASSDLMGQGSEQFF.